The T cell receptor (beta chain) under discussion was sequenced for a study of blood T cells in healthy people across ages. Worth noting for this clonotype: Its matching antigen is unknown. A much larger clone sits a single nucleotide away, making a read error possible.

Points from the study as a whole: While age rose, TCR beta diversity per million T cells dropped in a roughly linear way.

All donors came from Russia, were Caucasian and healthy, and spanned ages roughly 6 to 95. Primers used in a second PCR of roughly 6 to 11 cycles were a sample-barcoded 5' primer and a J-beta primer mix. Each of the samples gave a minimum of 3 million paired-end reads that contained CDR3. TCRdb re-derived calls from the 5' RACE reads in MiXCR, one entry per CDR3 protein. Counted here are 730,000 or so distinct CDR3 sequences, 35% to 45% occurring once; the ten biggest clones make up 20% to 25%. The CDR3 runs to 15 residues. Trimming cost V 0 bases and J 3 bases; bases outside gene matches: 5. In germline, CDR1 is LNHNV, CDR2 YYDKDF (reference sequence).

The V call is TRBV15, the J call TRBJ2-7, with 7 bases identical to TRBD1. Source material: blood. This TCR came from a woman between 55 and 75 years old in good health. CDR3: CATSRDKGQVYEQYF. CDR3 coding DNA: TGTGCCACCAGCAGAGATAAAGGACAGGTCTACGAGCAGTACTTC.